The source of this T cell receptor (beta chain) is a study of shared clonotypes between healthy human individuals. CDR1 is WSHSY and CDR2 is SAAADI in the germline V gene. V shed 4 bases and J 1 base; nucleotides not matched to a gene: 3. This CDR3 region has 14 residues. Caucasian adults residing in Nashville, Tennessee made up all the donors. The assay used deep level. Clones were sequenced by immunoSEQ multiplex PCR, and TCRdb holds only the in-frame ones, with some missing. The repertoire has approximately 980,000 clones, less than 85% of them found once; the top ten carry over 1.3%. Points from the study as a whole: Memory subsets generally showed lower estimated richness than naive subsets. The naive CD4 repertoires of a handful of donors were compared, and approximately 4.7% of clonotypes were shared.

Concerning this clone: Its target is not known.

The V and J genes are TRBV10-2 and TRBJ2-5; TRBD2 aligns across 7 bases. The sequence came from a man aged 18 to 29 in good health. The material sequenced was memory CD4+ T cells sorted from blood. Subset noted: CD45RA-negative fraction. CDR3 sequence reads: CASSAAGTQETQYF. CDR3 nucleotide sequence: TGCGCCAGCAGTGCAGCGGGAACCCAAGAGACCCAGTACTTC.